The rows below give T cell receptor beta chains drawn from one sample of a study of T cell responses to AZD1222 COVID-19 vaccine. TCRdb's table, derived via immunoSEQ multiplex PCR, lists solely in-frame clones and lacks some. The sample includes 95,000 to 100,000 clones, 85% to 90% of them seen just once. The material was peripheral blood, obtained 28 days after the second AZD1222 dose. The receptors derive from an adult who received the AZD1222 COVID-19 vaccine. The CDR3 runs from the conserved cysteine through the conserved F or W. The order of the fields is D gene, clone size, J gene, V gene, CDR3 DNA, CDR3 protein. D genes are given only for firm matches. Only part of the rows carry a size: once, few, many, or a class if the clone is expanded.

. | few | TRBJ1-1 | TRBV5-8 | TGTGCCAGCAGCTTGAATGCCAGGCGCGCTTTCTTT | CASSLNARRAFF
TRBD1 | . | TRBJ1-4 | TRBV30 | TGTGCCTGGAGTAGCGGGACAGGGATTGAAAAACTGTTTTTT | CAWSSGTGIEKLFF
. | . | TRBJ2-1 | TRBV7-8 | TGTGCCAGCAGCCCGGTCTACAATGAGCAGTTCTTC | CASSPVYNEQFF
TRBD1 | . | TRBJ1-1 | TRBV30 | TGTGCCTGGGACAGGGATTCGAGCACTGAAGCTTTCTTT | CAWDRDSSTEAFF
TRBD2 | . | TRBJ2-5 | TRBV3-1/TRBV3-2 | TGTGCCAGCAGCCAAGATCTAGCGGTACACCAAGAGACCCAGTACTTC | CASSQDLAVHQETQYF
. | . | TRBJ2-5 | TRBV3-1/TRBV3-2 | TGTGCCAGCAGCCCCCATGGGGGGGAGACCCAGTACTTC | CASSPHGGETQYF
. | once | TRBJ1-4 | TRBV7-6 | TGTGCCAGCAGCTTACAGGCAGGGGAAGAAAAACTGTTTTTT | CASSLQAGEEKLFF
. | . | TRBJ2-1 | TRBV5-1 | TGCGCCAGCAGGCCCGAATTCGGAGAGCAGTTCTTC | CASRPEFGEQFF
TRBD2 | . | TRBJ2-3 | TRBV5-4 | TGTGCCAGCAGCCCCGACTGGCGGGGGAGCATTGATACGGGGGATTTT | CASSPDWRGSIDTGDF
TRBD1 | . | TRBJ2-3 | TRBV7-2 | TGTGCCAGCTGTGAGGGGGCCGCAGATACGCAGTATTTT | CASCEGAADTQYF
TRBD1 | . | TRBJ1-1 | TRBV6-5 | TGTGCCAGCAGCCGAGACAGGGTGGAATCGACTGAAGCTTTCTTT | CASSRDRVESTEAFF
TRBD1 | . | TRBJ2-2 | TRBV7-2 | TGTGCCAGCAGCATAAGACAGGGTGGGACCGGGGAGCTGTTTTTT | CASSIRQGGTGELFF
. | . | TRBJ2-7 | TRBV4-1 | TGCGCCAGCAGCCAAGATGTGAGCGGCTTCCCTACCTACGAGCAGTACTTC | CASSQDVSGFPTYEQYF
. | . | TRBJ1-6 | TRBV7-9 | TGTGCCAGCAGCACGGGACTAGAAGCGCTCCACTTT | CASSTGLEALHF
. | . | TRBJ2-7 | TRBV7-2 | TGTGCCAGCAGCTTAGCCGGGAGCTTCAACGAGCAGTACTTC | CASSLAGSFNEQYF
. | . | TRBJ1-4 | TRBV28 | TGTGCCAGCTACCAGGGCTCAACTAATGAAAAACTGTTTTTT | CASYQGSTNEKLFF
. | . | TRBJ1-6 | TRBV7-9 | TGTGCCAGCAGCTTAGGTGGAACAGGGTATAATTCACCCCTCCACTTT | CASSLGGTGYNSPLHF
TRBD1 | . | TRBJ2-5 | TRBV28 | TGTGCCAGCAGTTACCTAGGGACAGGGGACCGGGAGACCCAGTACTTC | CASSYLGTGDRETQYF
. | . | TRBJ1-1 | TRBV12-3/TRBV12-4 | TGTGCCAGCAGTTTTCGTCTAACTGAAGCTTTCTTT | CASSFRLTEAFF
. | . | TRBJ2-5 | TRBV5-8 | TGTGCCAGCAGCTTCCAAGAGACCCAGTACTTC | CASSFQETQYF
TRBD2 | . | TRBJ2-7 | TRBV5-4 | TGTGCCAGCAGCTTGGGAGCGGGACCCACATTATACGAGCAGTACTTC | CASSLGAGPTLYEQYF
. | . | TRBJ2-3 | TRBV7-9 | TGTGCCAGTACCCTCCCCCCCGTAATGTCCACAGATACGCAGTATTTT | CASTLPPVMSTDTQYF
. | . | TRBJ1-2 | TRBV19 | TGTGCCAGTAGTATAGGGAGAGCGAACTATGGCTACACCTTC | CASSIGRANYGYTF
. | once | TRBJ1-1 | TRBV7-6 | TGTGCCAGCAGCTCCGGACGGTCCCAGGGGACTGAAGCTTTCTTT | CASSSGRSQGTEAFF
. | . | TRBJ2-5 | TRBV5-1 | TGCGCCAGCAGCACCCAAGAGACCCAGTACTTC | CASSTQETQYF
TRBD1 | . | TRBJ1-2 | TRBV6-6 | TGTGCCAGCAGTTATCAGGGGGGGGCCTATGGCTACACCTTC | CASSYQGGAYGYTF
. | . | TRBJ1-1 | TRBV6-5 | TGTGCCAGCAGTTACGGCACGAACACTGAAGCTTTCTTT | CASSYGTNTEAFF
TRBD1 | . | TRBJ2-7 | TRBV28 | TGTGCCAGTCTGGGACAGGGGATAAATCCCTACGAGCAGTACTTC | CASLGQGINPYEQYF
. | once | TRBJ2-7 | TRBV30 | TGTGCCTGGAGTGTTAACCCGGGACTCGTCTACGAGCAGTACTTC | CAWSVNPGLVYEQYF
TRBD2 | . | TRBJ2-3 | TRBV4-1 | TGCGCCAGCAGCCAAGAAACGAGGCTAGCGGGAGGGTTAAGCGCAGATACGCAGTATTTT | CASSQETRLAGGLSADTQYF
. | . | TRBJ2-2 | TRBV30 | TGTGCCGCCAAAGGGGGTGGGAGGGCTTCGTCCGGGGAGCTGTTTTTT | CAAKGGGRASSGELFF
TRBD1 | . | TRBJ1-2 | TRBV5-1 | TGCGCCAGCAGCCCGGGACAGACCACTGCGGATGGCTACACCTTC | CASSPGQTTADGYTF
TRBD2 | . | TRBJ2-1 | TRBV27 | TGTGCCAGCAGCCGAAAGGGACTAGCGGGAGGGTTTAATGAGCAGTTCTTC | CASSRKGLAGGFNEQFF
TRBD1 | once | TRBJ1-1 | TRBV27 | TGTGCCAGCAGCCGGGACAGGGGGAACACTGAAGCTTTCTTT | CASSRDRGNTEAFF
. | . | TRBJ2-4 | TRBV19 | TGTGCCAGTAAAGGATTAGCCAAAAACATTCAGTACTTC | CASKGLAKNIQYF
. | . | TRBJ1-5 | TRBV5-1 | TGCGCCAGCAGCTTGGGGTCCCCGGGGCAGCCCCAGCATTTT | CASSLGSPGQPQHF
. | . | TRBJ1-1 | TRBV28 | TGTGCCAGCAGTTGGGGGTCGACAGAACTAGAGAACACTGAAGCTTTCTTT | CASSWGSTELENTEAFF
. | few | TRBJ1-3 | TRBV6-5 | TGTGCCAGCAGTTACTCGATCTCCGGGAGCGGGACCATATATTTT | CASSYSISGSGTIYF
. | few | TRBJ1-2 | TRBV7-8 | TGTGCCAGCAGCTCCACCAGGGCGAGGGACTATGGCTACACCTTC | CASSSTRARDYGYTF
. | medium-sized | TRBJ2-7 | TRBV27 | TGTGCCAGCAGTTTCTTGGCCAGGGGGGTCGAGCAGTACTTC | CASSFLARGVEQYF
. | . | TRBJ1-4 | TRBV7-2 | TGTGCCAGCAGCTTAACGGGGCCAACTAATGAAAAACTGTTTTTT | CASSLTGPTNEKLFF
. | . | TRBJ2-5 | TRBV29-1 | TGCAGCGTCGCACCTCCCGGGAGAGTAGAGACCCAGTACTTC | CSVAPPGRVETQYF
. | . | TRBJ1-2 | TRBV27 | TGTGCCAGCAGCCTGGACAGAACTAACTATGGCTACACCTTC | CASSLDRTNYGYTF
TRBD2 | . | TRBJ2-1 | TRBV30 | TGTGCCTGGAGTGTAGCGGGAGGGTCCCTTTACAATGAGCAGTTCTTC | CAWSVAGGSLYNEQFF
. | . | TRBJ1-4 | TRBV7-9 | TGTGCCAGCAGCTTAGGGGCGGGATTAGGGGAAAAACTGTTTTTT | CASSLGAGLGEKLFF
. | . | TRBJ2-7 | TRBV9 | TGTGCCAGCAGCGTAGGCTCGGGCTTGAAGCAGTACTTC | CASSVGSGLKQYF
. | . | TRBJ2-3 | TRBV6-5 | TGTGCCAGCAGCGCGATTGGGACAAGCACAGATACGCAGTATTTT | CASSAIGTSTDTQYF
TRBD1 | once | TRBJ1-2 | TRBV7-9 | TGTGCCAGCAGCTCCCTTCTGACAGGGGGCGATGGCTACACCTTC | CASSSLLTGGDGYTF
. | . | TRBJ2-2 | TRBV5-6 | TGTGCCAGCATCCTACTAGACACCGGGGAGCTGTTTTTT | CASILLDTGELFF
. | . | TRBJ2-7 | TRBV19 | TGTGCCAGTAGTATGACAGGGAGGTTGTACTTC | CASSMTGRLYF
TRBD2 | . | TRBJ2-7 | TRBV15 | TGTGCCACCAGCAAATTGACCGGGACCCGGGGGGGCGAGCAGTACTTC | CATSKLTGTRGGEQYF
. | . | TRBJ1-5 | TRBV19 | TGTGCCAGTAGTAAAGGCGGGTGGGGGCAGAGCAATCAGCCCCAGCATTTT | CASSKGGWGQSNQPQHF